These T cell receptor beta chains were read from a single sample in a study of blood T cell repertoires in COVID-19. Assay used: immunoSEQ multiplex PCR; TCRdb lists only in-frame clones, some missing. Of under 45,000 clones listed, over 75% are singletons. The sequencing input was peripheral blood. All receptors come from a human donor in a cohort sampled during active COVID-19. The CDR3 runs from the conserved cysteine through the conserved F or W. A D gene is named only where the DNA matches it firmly. Clone size, where shown, is once, few, many, or a class for clones that have expanded.

j_call | cdr3_length | v_call | clone_size | d_call | cdr3_aa | cdr3_nt
TRBJ1-4 | 17 | TRBV19 | - | - | CASSMLGGSTYGRKLFF | TGTGCCAGTAGTATGCTGGGCGGGTCCACCTACGGGAGAAAACTGTTTTTT
TRBJ1-1 | 15 | TRBV19 | once | - | CASSIELGRLTEAFF | TGTGCCAGTAGTATCGAGCTGGGTAGACTTACTGAAGCTTTCTTT
TRBJ1-5 | 19 | TRBV11-3 | few | - | CASSLADKLDSELDQPQHF | TGTGCCAGCAGCTTAGCGGACAAATTAGATTCCGAACTGGATCAGCCCCAGCATTTT
TRBJ1-1 | 15 | TRBV7-2 | - | - | CASSPSGTLNTEAFF | TGTGCCAGCAGCCCATCCGGGACACTGAACACTGAAGCTTTCTTT
TRBJ1-1 | 11 | TRBV6-6 | - | TRBD1 | CASSQGARAFF | TGTGCCAGCAGTCAGGGGGCTAGAGCTTTCTTT
TRBJ2-7 | 15 | TRBV2 | - | TRBD1 | CASSEAGTVSYEQYF | TGTGCCAGCAGTGAAGCTGGGACAGTCTCCTACGAGCAGTACTTC
TRBJ2-7 | 16 | TRBV6-2/TRBV6-3 | - | TRBD1 | CASRPMPGQGNYEQYF | TGTGCCAGCAGACCTATGCCGGGACAGGGGAACTACGAGCAGTACTTC
TRBJ1-4 | 18 | TRBV19 | - | - | CASSPRPLQGPQNEKLFF | TGTGCCAGTAGTCCTCGGCCCCTACAGGGCCCGCAGAATGAAAAACTGTTTTTT
TRBJ2-3 | 12 | TRBV11-3 | - | TRBD2 | CASSPSGDTQYF | TGTGCCAGCAGCCCTAGCGGAGATACGCAGTATTTT
TRBJ1-2 | 14 | TRBV6-5 | once | - | CASRILQGGYGYTF | TGTGCCAGCAGGATACTACAGGGCGGCTATGGCTACACCTTC
TRBJ1-6 | 15 | TRBV19 | once | TRBD1 | CASSIEQGSNSPLHF | TGTGCCAGTAGTATAGAACAGGGGTCGAATTCACCCCTCCACTTT
TRBJ2-7 | 15 | TRBV4-1 | once | TRBD1 | CASSLRTGGSHEQYF | TGCGCCAGCAGCCTTCGGACAGGGGGCTCTCACGAGCAGTACTTC
TRBJ1-2 | 15 | TRBV4-2 | - | - | CASSQDGGLERGYTF | TGTGCCAGCAGCCAAGACGGAGGCCTTGAGCGGGGCTACACCTTC
TRBJ1-6 | 15 | TRBV6-2/TRBV6-3 | - | - | CASSWGGHLNSPLHF | TGTGCCAGCAGTTGGGGAGGACACCTTAATTCACCCCTCCACTTT
TRBJ1-6 | 13 | TRBV27 | - | - | CASSSQTGSPLHF | TGTGCCAGCAGTTCCCAGACGGGTTCACCCCTCCACTTT
TRBJ1-6 | 16 | TRBV4-1 | - | - | CASSHFSQSRDSPLHF | TGCGCCAGCAGCCACTTCAGTCAAAGTCGGGATTCACCCCTCCACTTT
TRBJ1-6 | 15 | TRBV9 | - | - | CASSGTSSYNSPLHF | TGTGCCAGCAGCGGCACCAGCTCCTATAATTCACCCCTCCACTTT